This T cell receptor (beta chain) comes out of a study of beta chain features in type 1 diabetes (dated by TCRdb to 2016 to 2019). Background for the entire study: Mean age, gender distribution, total cell number and subset yield were not different between patients and healthy donors. In the study, TCRB repertoires of sorted circulating CD4+ T cell subsets from recently diagnosed type 1 diabetes patients were compared with those of matched healthy donors. Naive and central memory subsets were obtained from all 30 or so donors, but regulatory and stem cell-like memory subsets were isolated from only 8 patients and 8 healthy donors. A total of under 140,000,000 sorted cells were examined across all samples, and the number of cells per subset was strongly correlated with RNA yield. What the research found in general, with its limitations: Naive, central memory and regulatory TCRB repertoires appeared more similar among patients than among healthy donors. Type 1 diabetes patients showed a moderate but significant shortening of TCRB CDR3 length in all four CD4+ subsets. HLA sub-analyses involved small numbers of individuals, so any influence of HLA type on TCRB rearrangement remained unresolved. Because cDNA was sequenced instead of genomic DNA, activated cells with high expression could be over-represented, although the groups did not differ in activation or CD3 levels. PCR might favor shorter templates, but patient and control samples were amplified and corrected together, so any skew would affect both groups equally. At VDJ recombination sites, type 1 diabetes patients had fewer insertions and more deleted nucleotides, which implies abnormalities in thymic rearrangement.

This clone appeared a few times. Which antigen it targets is not known. There are no base qualities to consult, and no much larger clone falls within one base. Including cysteine and phenylalanine, the CDR3 has 15 amino acids. This entry keeps only the CDR3 DNA: 45 bases, framed from base 1. As encoded in the germline V gene, CDR1 is SGHRS while CDR2 is YFSETQ. V is shortened by 5 bases, J by 5 bases, and the region joining them spans 19 bases. The entire isolated RNA was reverse transcribed using the High Capacity cDNA Reverse Transcription Kit, and thus expressed TCRB transcripts were sequenced. Naive, central memory and regulatory T cell samples underwent deep immunoSEQ sequencing, averaging around 3.9 million total reads per sample. Sorted cells were lysed in RLT buffer and RNA was extracted with DNase-treated RNeasy Micro or Mini kits, depending on cell number. To prevent cross-contamination, every cell subset was processed on its own, while patient and healthy donor samples were processed together. The immunoSEQ multiplex PCR was used to amplify TCRB sequences from cDNA, generating 87-bp fragments that spanned the CDR3 region. The amplicons were sequenced using the Illumina HiSeq platform. As for the original processing: Synthetic template baselines were used to correct PCR bias computationally, reads within Hamming distance 2 were collapsed together, and singletons that could not be merged were discarded. By aligning reads against IMGT, V, D and J genes, CDR3 length, and insertions or deletions at six rearrangement sites were assigned. Within each subset, clonotype counts were normalized to sorted cell number, and only after that were true diversity and Gini coefficients computed with the tcR R package. Repertoire sharing was quantified using the overlap coefficient calculated on TCRB nucleotide sequences. As a proxy for the pre-selection repertoire, out-of-frame TCRB sequences from naive cells were analyzed. TCRdb re-hosts the immuneACCESS table, in-frame sequences only. Its copies lack some clones; in the studies checked, an unresolved V gene accounts for under half of them, and the cause for the rest is not known. That table supplies the V and J calls and clone size; D and trimming were determined from the DNA. This sample is represented by some 360,000 clones; about 18% of them were singletons. The top ten constitute 0.035% to 0.055% of the sample.

Each donor gave one peripheral blood draw, approximately 120 mL on average, collected into heparinised tubes. Using a panel that included CD45RO, CCR7, CD25, CD127, CD95 and CD27, naive, central memory, regulatory and stem cell-like memory CD4+ T cells were sorted on a BD FACSAria II. Purity was above 95% for every sorted population. Right away, PBMCs were isolated by Lymphoprep density gradient centrifugation and were stained directly, with no culture step. So that batch effects would be minimized, each experiment stained and sorted samples in pairs, pairing one healthy donor with one patient. This TCR was recovered from a young woman in good health. The material sequenced was naive CD4+ T cells from blood. Read against the paper, the sample's cell subset or site label means: true naive CD4+ T cells. This receptor chain uses TRBV5-1 and TRBJ1-1, with TRBD1 as a weak D call on 5 bases. The DNA is as follows: TGCGCCAGCAGGGACACTCTAGGTGCGGGGACTGAAGCTTTCTTT. Its translation is CASRDTLGAGTEAFF.